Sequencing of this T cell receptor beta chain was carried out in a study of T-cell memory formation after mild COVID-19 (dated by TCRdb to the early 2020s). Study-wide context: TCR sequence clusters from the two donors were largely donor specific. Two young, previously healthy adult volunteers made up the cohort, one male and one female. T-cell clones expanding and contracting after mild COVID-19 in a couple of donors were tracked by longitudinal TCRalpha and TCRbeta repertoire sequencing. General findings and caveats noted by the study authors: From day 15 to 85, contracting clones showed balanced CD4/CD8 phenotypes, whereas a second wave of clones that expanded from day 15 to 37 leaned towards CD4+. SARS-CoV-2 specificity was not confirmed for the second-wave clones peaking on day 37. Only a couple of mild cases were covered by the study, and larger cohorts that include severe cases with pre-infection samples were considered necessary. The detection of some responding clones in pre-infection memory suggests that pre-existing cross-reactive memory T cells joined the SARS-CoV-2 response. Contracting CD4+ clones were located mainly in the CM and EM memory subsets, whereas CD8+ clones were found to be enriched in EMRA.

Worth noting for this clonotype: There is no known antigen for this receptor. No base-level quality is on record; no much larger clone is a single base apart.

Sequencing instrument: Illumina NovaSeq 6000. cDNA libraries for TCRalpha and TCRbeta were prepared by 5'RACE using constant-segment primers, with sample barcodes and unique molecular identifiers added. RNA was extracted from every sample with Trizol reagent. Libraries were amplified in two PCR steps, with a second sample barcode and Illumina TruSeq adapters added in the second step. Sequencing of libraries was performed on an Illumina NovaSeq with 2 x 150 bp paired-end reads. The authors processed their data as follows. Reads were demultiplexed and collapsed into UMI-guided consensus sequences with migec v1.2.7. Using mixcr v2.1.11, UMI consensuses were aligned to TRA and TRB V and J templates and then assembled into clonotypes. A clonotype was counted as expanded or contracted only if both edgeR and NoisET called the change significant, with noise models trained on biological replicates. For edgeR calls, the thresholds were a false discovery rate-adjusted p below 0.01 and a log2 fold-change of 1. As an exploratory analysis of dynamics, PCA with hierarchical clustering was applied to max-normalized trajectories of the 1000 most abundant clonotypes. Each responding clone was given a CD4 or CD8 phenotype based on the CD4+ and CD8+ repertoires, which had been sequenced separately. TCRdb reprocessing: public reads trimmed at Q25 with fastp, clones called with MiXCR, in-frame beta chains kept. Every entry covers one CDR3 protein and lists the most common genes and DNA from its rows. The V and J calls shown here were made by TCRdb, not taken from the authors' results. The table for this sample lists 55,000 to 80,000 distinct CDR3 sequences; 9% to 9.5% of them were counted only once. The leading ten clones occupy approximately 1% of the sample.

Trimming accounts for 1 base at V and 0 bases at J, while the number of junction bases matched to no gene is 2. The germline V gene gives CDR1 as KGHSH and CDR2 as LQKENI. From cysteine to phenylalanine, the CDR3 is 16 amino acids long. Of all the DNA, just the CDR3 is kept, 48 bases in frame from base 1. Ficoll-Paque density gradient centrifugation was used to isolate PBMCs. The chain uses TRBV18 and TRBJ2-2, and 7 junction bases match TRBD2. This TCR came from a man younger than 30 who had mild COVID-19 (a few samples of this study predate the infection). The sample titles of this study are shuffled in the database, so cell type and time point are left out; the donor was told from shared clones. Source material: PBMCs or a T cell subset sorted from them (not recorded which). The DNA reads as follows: TGTGCCAGCTCACCACGGGGACTACCGAACACCGGGGAGCTGTTTTTT. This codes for CASSPRGLPNTGELFF.